The 10 T cell receptor beta chains given below trace back to one sample, sequenced in a study of technical replicates of blood from a handful of donors. Sequencing was performed with immunoSEQ multiplex PCR; in TCRdb, only in-frame clones are kept and a portion is missing. This repertoire shows tens of thousands of clones, roughly 92% found once; its top ten account for 0.4% to 0.45%. The material sequenced was T cells isolated from PBMCs. The receptors shown here come from a human donor in good health.

The chain recombines TRBV11-2 with TRBJ2-4; 8 bases fit TRBD1. The V gene's germline CDR1 is SGHAT and CDR2 FQNNGV. J gave up 0 bases and V 1 base, and 11 bases lay outside the gene matches. The CDR3 has 19 amino acids. DNA of the CDR3: TGTGCCAGCAGCTTAGTAGAAAGGCAGGGGGCCCTAGCCAAAAACATTCAGTACTTC. This translates into CASSLVERQGALAKNIQYF.

The chain uses TRBV4-2 and TRBJ1-2; D not certain. Germline CDR1 is LGHNA and CDR2 is YNFKEQ. The germline V and J ends were trimmed by 4 bases and 7 bases, with 7 bases remaining between them. The CDR3 totals 11 residues. The CDR3, as DNA: TGTGCCAGCAGCCTGGCAGGTGGCTACACCTTC. It yields the protein CASSLAGGYTF.

The rearrangement joins TRBV27 to TRBJ2-1, with TRBD2 identical over 16 bases. The CDR3 sequence is 18 residues long. The ends lost 1 base at V and 9 bases at J; junction bases unmatched: 9. The germline gives CDR1 MNHEY, CDR2 SMNVEV (reference sequence). The DNA for the CDR3 is TGTGCCAGCAGTTTATGGGCGGGACTAGCGGGAGGGCCGGGTGAGCAGTTCTTC. It encodes CASSLWAGLAGGPGEQFF.

V is TRBV4-2 and J is TRBJ2-3; no definite D call. The CDR3 is made up of 15 amino acids. Deletions cut 1 base from V and 3 bases from J, with 11 bases between. Germline CDR1 LGHNA, CDR2 YNFKEQ. This chain's CDR3 is CASSQVVQITDTQYF. The CDR3 DNA sequence: TGTGCCAGCAGCCAAGTAGTACAGATAACAGATACGCAGTATTTT.

The gene calls are TRBV7-6 and TRBJ1-4; D gene uncertain. V was shortened by 6 bases and J by 0 bases, with 11 bases between the two germline ends. Germline V gene lookup returns CDR1 SGHVS and CDR2 FNYEAQ. The CDR3 is made up of 15 amino acids. Here the CDR3 DNA reads TGTGCCAGCAGTTCAACAGCTGCAACTAATGAAAAACTGTTTTTT. Amino acids: CASSSTAATNEKLFF.

This CDR3 is CASSPRDRIYEQYF. The CDR3, as DNA: TGTGCCAGCAGCCCCCGGGACAGGATCTACGAGCAGTACTTC. The genes are TRBV7-9 and TRBJ2-7; 8 bases match TRBD1. The CDR3 consists of 14 residues. Germline lookup yields CDR1 SEHNR and CDR2 FQNEAQ (reference sequence). With 5 bases clipped from V and 3 bases from J, the junction kept 6 bases outside the gene matches.

The V call is TRBV19, the J call TRBJ2-7; 14 bases map to TRBD2. Germline lookup yields CDR1 LNHDA and CDR2 SQIVND (reference sequence). This CDR3 region has 15 residues. The J segment lost 6 bases and the V segment lost 5 bases, leaving 6 bases of the junction unmatched. This chain's CDR3 is CASSPMTSGRAEQYF. CDR3 DNA sequence: TGTGCCAGTAGTCCTATGACTAGCGGGAGGGCCGAGCAGTACTTC.

This clone was observed a single time. The chain combines TRBV5-4 with TRBJ2-7, with 7 bases that match TRBD2. The junction had 4 bases not matched to a gene; V was cut back by 0 bases and J by 4 bases. CDR1 is SGHNT and CDR2 is YYREEE in the germline V gene (reference sequence). This CDR3 is built from 14 residues. DNA for the CDR3: TGTGCCAGCAGCTTGGGCCTAGCGGATTACGAGCAGTACTTC. Translated, it gives CASSLGLADYEQYF.

The chain couples TRBV15 to TRBJ1-2; 7 nucleotides agree with TRBD1. There are 14 residues in the CDR3. From germline, CDR1 is LNHNV and CDR2 YYDKDF (reference sequence). V was clipped by 5 bases and J by 8 bases; unmatched bases: 11. The CDR3 spells CATSGDRREGGYTF. The DNA of the CDR3 is TGTGCCACCAGCGGGGACAGACGGGAGGGAGGCTACACCTTC.

The chain recombines TRBV5-1 with TRBJ2-7, with 10 bases that match TRBD1. This CDR3 contains 15 residues. The V gene end was trimmed by 7 bases and the J gene end by 5 bases; junction bases not matched to a gene: 12. The V gene's germline CDR1 is SGHRS and CDR2 YFSETQ. The CDR3 DNA reads as TGCGCCAGCTCCTCGACAGGGGGCATGACGCACGAGCAGTACTTC. Translation gives CASSSTGGMTHEQYF.